The source of this T cell receptor beta chain is a study of TIL therapy for anti-PD-1-resistant metastatic lung cancer. Study-wide background: Tumors were harvested before any PD-1/PD-L1 blockade. By whole-exome sequencing, median non-synonymous tumor mutation burden was roughly 1.4 mutations per megabase.

The sample's time point: pre-treatment sample, taken before nivolumab and TIL therapy. The study's findings and limits: This highly selected cohort may not generalize to typical lung cancer patients.

This CDR3 is built from 17 residues. From germline, CDR1 is MGHRA and CDR2 YSYEKL. Trimming cost V 1 base and J 0 bases, with 10 bases left between them. This was the immunoSEQ v3 assay. Each library reached some 2 million read pairs, or about 5-6 million at deep level. Clones were sequenced by immunoSEQ multiplex PCR, and TCRdb holds only the in-frame ones, with some missing. Of 40,000 to 60,000 clones in the sample, roughly 78% were seen once. About this clone: Its antigen remains unknown.

Specimen: blood, collected at baseline. The rearrangement joins TRBV4-1 to TRBJ2-6; either TRBD1 or TRBD2 may supply D (5 bases each). The source is a woman between 30 and 80 years old with non-small cell lung cancer. CDR3 DNA: TGCGCCAGCAGCCAAGTCTGGGGGAGCTCTGGGGCCAACGTCCTGACTTTC. Residues: CASSQVWGSSGANVLTF.